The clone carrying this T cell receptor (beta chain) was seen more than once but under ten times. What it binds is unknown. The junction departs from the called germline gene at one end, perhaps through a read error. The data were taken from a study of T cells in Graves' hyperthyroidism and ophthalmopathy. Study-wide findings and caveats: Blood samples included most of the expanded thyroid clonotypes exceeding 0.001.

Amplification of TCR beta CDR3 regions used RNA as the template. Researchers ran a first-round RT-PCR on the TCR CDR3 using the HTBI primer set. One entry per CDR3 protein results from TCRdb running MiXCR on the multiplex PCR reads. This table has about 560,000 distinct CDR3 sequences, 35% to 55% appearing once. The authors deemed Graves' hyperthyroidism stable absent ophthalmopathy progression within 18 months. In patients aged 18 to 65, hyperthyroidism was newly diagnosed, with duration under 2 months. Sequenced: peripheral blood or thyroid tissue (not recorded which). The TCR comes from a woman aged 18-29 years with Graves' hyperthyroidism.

The CDR3 reads CASSYGTTNEKLFF. Here the CDR3 DNA reads TGTGCCAGCAGTTACGGGACAACTAATGAAAAACTGTTTTTT. The chain recombines TRBV10-3 with TRBJ1-4; D not resolved. The germline V gene encodes CDR1 ENHRY and CDR2 SYGVKD. The CDR3 consists of 14 residues.